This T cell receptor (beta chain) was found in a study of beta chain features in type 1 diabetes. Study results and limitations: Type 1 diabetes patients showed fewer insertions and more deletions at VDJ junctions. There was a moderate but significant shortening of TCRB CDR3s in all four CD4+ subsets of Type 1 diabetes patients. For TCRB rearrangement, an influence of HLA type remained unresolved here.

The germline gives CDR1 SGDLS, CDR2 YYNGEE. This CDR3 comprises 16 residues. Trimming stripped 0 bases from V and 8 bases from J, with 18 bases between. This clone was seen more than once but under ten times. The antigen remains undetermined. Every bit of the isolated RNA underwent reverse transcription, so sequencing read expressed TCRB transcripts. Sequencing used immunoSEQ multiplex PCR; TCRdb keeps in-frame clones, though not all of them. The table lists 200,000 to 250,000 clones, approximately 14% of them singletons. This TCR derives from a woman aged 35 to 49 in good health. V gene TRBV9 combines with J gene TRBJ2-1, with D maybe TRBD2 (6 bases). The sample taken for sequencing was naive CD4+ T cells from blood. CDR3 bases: TGTGCCAGCAGCGTAGGTTCCGACGGGAGTCTGGATGAGCAGTTCTTC. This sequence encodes CASSVGSDGSLDEQFF. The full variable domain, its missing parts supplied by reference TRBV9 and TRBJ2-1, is DSGVTQTPKHLITATGQRVTLRCSPRSGDLSVYWYQQSLDQGLQFLIQYYNGEERAKGNILERFSAQQFPDLHSELNLSSLELGDSALYFCASSVGSDGSLDEQFFGPGTRLTVL.